One and the same sample provided the 8 T cell receptor beta chains below, sequenced in a study of blood T cell repertoires in COVID-19. Profiled with immunoSEQ multiplex PCR; TCRdb holds only in-frame clones, not every one. The sample has approximately 200,000 clones; around 82% are singletons. Sequenced material: PBMCs or T cells enriched from blood (not recorded which). These receptors came from a man aged 35-49 years who had recovered from COVID-19.

V gene TRBV7-2 combines with J gene TRBJ2-3, with D possibly TRBD2 on 6 matching bases. Germline V gene sequence: CDR1 SGHTA, CDR2 FQGNSA. This CDR3 contains 13 residues. Trimming shortened V by 1 base and J by 6 bases, and 8 bases separated the two germline ends. CDR3 loop: CASSLGGTDTQYF. The DNA of the CDR3 is TGTGCCAGCAGCTTAGGCGGGACTGATACGCAGTATTTT.

The rearrangement uses TRBV20-1 and TRBJ2-7; the D is unclear. Germline CDR1 reads DFQATT; CDR2 reads SNEGSKA (reference sequence). CDR3 size: 13 residues. Deletions cut 3 bases from V and 3 bases from J, with 12 bases between. The CDR3 protein is CSASGPALYEQYF. The CDR3 DNA sequence: TGCAGTGCTAGTGGTCCAGCGCTCTACGAGCAGTACTTC.

The chain has TRBV4-1 and TRBJ1-5; D is unclear. Germline lookup yields CDR1 MGHRA and CDR2 YSYEKL. The CDR3 consists of 14 residues. Trimming cost V 1 base and J 2 bases, with 6 bases left between them. This CDR3 is CASSQASGNQPQHF. The CDR3 coding sequence is TGCGCCAGCAGCCAAGCGTCAGGCAATCAGCCCCAGCATTTT.

The chain couples TRBV28 to TRBJ2-7; TRBD2 is a possible D gene (5 bases). Trimming took 7 bases from V and 0 from J, leaving 16 bases between them. This CDR3 comprises 15 residues. Germline CDR1 is MDHEN and CDR2 is SYDVKM. The CDR3 nucleotides are TGTGCCAGCACCACCCCCCCGGGGAGCTCCTACGAGCAGTACTTC. This encodes CASTTPPGSSYEQYF.

This clone turned up a few times. The chain has TRBV3-1 (or the pseudogene TRBV3-2) and TRBJ2-7; no firm D call. The CDR3 sequence is 16 residues long. Germline CDR1 LGHDT, CDR2 YNNKEL (reference sequence). V was pared by 2 bases and J by 4 bases, with 18 bases between. The CDR3 spells CASSQNSIVPRYEQYV. The CDR3 DNA reads TGTGCCAGCAGCCAAAATTCCATCGTCCCTAGGTACGAGCAGTACGTC.

This chain joins TRBV19 and TRBJ2-3; D call uncertain. Germline assignment: CDR1 LNHDA and CDR2 SQIVND (reference sequence). This CDR3 spans 15 amino acids. V lost 3 bases and J 2 bases, leaving 12 bases between the germline ends. CDR3: CASSIGRWVTDTQYF. CDR3 nucleotides: TGTGCCAGTAGTATTGGGCGTTGGGTCACAGATACGCAGTATTTT. The complete variable domain, with remaining parts taken from reference TRBV19 and TRBJ2-3, reads DGGITQSPKYLFRKEGQNVTLSCEQNLNHDAMYWYRQDPGQGLRLIYYSQIVNDFQKGDIAEGYSVSREKKESFPLTVTSAQKNPTAFYLCASSIGRWVTDTQYFGPGTRLTVL.

V usage is TRBV5-8 and J usage is TRBJ2-7; no firm D call. The ends were cut back, 4 bases at V and 3 bases at J, with 5 bases in the middle. CDR3 length: 11 amino acids. The germline CDR1 and CDR2 sequences are SGHTS and YDEGEE. The CDR3 here is CASSIVYEQYV. Written as DNA, the CDR3 is TGTGCCAGCAGCATAGTCTACGAGCAGTACGTC.

The chain couples TRBV5-4 to TRBJ1-1; D unclear. V lost 3 bases to trimming and J lost 1 base, with 10 bases between them. The germline V gene has CDR1 SGHNT and CDR2 YYREEE (reference sequence). The length of the CDR3 is 14 residues. The CDR3 DNA sequence: TGTGCCAGCAGCTCAACCGGCGGGAACACTGAAGCTTTCTTT. It yields the protein CASSSTGGNTEAFF.